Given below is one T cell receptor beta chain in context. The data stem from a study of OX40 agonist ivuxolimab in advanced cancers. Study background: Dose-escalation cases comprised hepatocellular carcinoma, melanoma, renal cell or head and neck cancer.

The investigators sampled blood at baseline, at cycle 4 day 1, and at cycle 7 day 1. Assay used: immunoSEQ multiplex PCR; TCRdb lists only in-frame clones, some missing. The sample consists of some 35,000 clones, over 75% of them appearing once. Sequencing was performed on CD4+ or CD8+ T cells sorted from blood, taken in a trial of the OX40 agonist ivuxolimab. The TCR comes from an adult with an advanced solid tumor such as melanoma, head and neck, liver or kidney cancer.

CDR3 residues: CASQPSDSFTRGPQHF. The CDR3 DNA reads as TGTGCCAGCCAACCTTCGGACAGTTTCACGCGGGGACCCCAGCATTTT. This chain joins TRBV2 and TRBJ1-5; tentatively, D is TRBD1 (6 bases). The germline CDR1 and CDR2 sequences are SNHLY and FYNNEI. V dropped 8 bases and J dropped 10 bases, with 27 bases sitting between them. The CDR3 extends over 16 amino acids.